A selection of T cell receptor beta chains follows, all from one sample in a study of T-cell reconstitution after alpha-beta-depleted transplantation in children. TCRdb re-derived calls from the PCR reads in MiXCR, one entry per CDR3 protein. Of over 200,000 distinct CDR3 sequences in the sample, roughly 10% were seen once. The sample in question was PBMCs from the stem cell graft donor, obtained from the stem cell graft. The source of these receptors is a human donor who donated a stem cell graft to a child with acute lymphoblastic leukemia. Both conserved end residues are part of each CDR3.

v_call	j_call	cdr3_aa
TRBV20-1	TRBJ1-3	CSARVAGTAGNTIYF
TRBV5-1	TRBJ2-3	CASSLGASRHTQYF
TRBV5-1	TRBJ2-7	CASSPTTSGRYEQYF
TRBV10-1	TRBJ1-2	CASREGRTNYGYTF
TRBV6-2/TRBV6-3	TRBJ2-6	CASSQIRGANVLTF
TRBV6-1	TRBJ1-1	CATKWGPNTEAFF
TRBV6-5	TRBJ2-2	CATTAGTTITNTGELFF
TRBV5-1	TRBJ1-1	CASSSYQNTEAFF
TRBV4-1	TRBJ1-5	CASSQDRQFTAQHF
TRBV20-1	TRBJ2-1	CSARKEGLAGGRSYNEQFF
TRBV6-5	TRBJ2-3	CAAGLAGNTQYF
TRBV20-1	TRBJ1-4	CSASQGEAGEKLFF
TRBV12-3/TRBV12-4	TRBJ1-6	CASSVRQGLNSPLHF
TRBV12-5	TRBJ2-1	CASGGTDFYSEQFF
TRBV20-1	TRBJ2-7	CSASGMTGTNYEQYF
TRBV10-3	TRBJ2-3	CAISEFTTDTQYF
TRBV10-3	TRBJ2-3	CAISDQGAVDTQYF
TRBV20-1	TRBJ2-1	CSAWDRGSSSLYNEQFF
TRBV6-5	TRBJ1-3	CASSLGSGTGPSGNTIYF
TRBV20-1	TRBJ1-2	CSARENRLYGYTF
TRBV5-1	TRBJ2-6	CASDRGSGANVLTF
TRBV12-5	TRBJ2-1	CASGLLAVNEQFF
TRBV25-1	TRBJ2-6	CASSESGTGANVLTF
TRBV19	TRBJ1-5	CASSMPLRYQPQHF
TRBV14	TRBJ1-4	CASSSWGQINEKLFF
TRBV12-3/TRBV12-4	TRBJ1-1	CASSINTEAFF
TRBV5-1	TRBJ2-4	CASSLHEDLNIQYF
TRBV27	TRBJ1-1	CASSRDRTMNTEAFF
TRBV27	TRBJ1-6	CASSTGYSGPLHF
TRBV12-3/TRBV12-4	TRBJ2-7	CASKGRSYEQYF
TRBV3-1	TRBJ1-2	CASSLGPGGYTF
TRBV15	TRBJ2-6	CATSRDHLSTGNSGANVLTF
TRBV5-5	TRBJ2-1	CASSLGVGRDNEQFF
TRBV7-8	TRBJ2-3	CASSLARTGTDTQYF
TRBV5-1	TRBJ2-5	CASSARTGGEETQYF
TRBV2	TRBJ1-4	CASSGVYVEKLFF
TRBV12-3/TRBV12-4	TRBJ1-4	CASSFGGSNEKLFF
TRBV6-2/TRBV6-3	TRBJ2-1	CASSYSGTGGINEQFF
TRBV28	TRBJ2-7	CASSLPGADEQYF
TRBV10-3	TRBJ2-7	CAITGGGPSYEQYF